The T cell receptor (beta chain) described here comes from a study of CD8 T cells in Susac syndrome. CD8+ and CD4+ T cells from blood underwent TCR beta sequencing. In contrast to the negatively isolated CD8+ and CD4+ T cells, TEMRA cells were FACS-enriched. From germline, CDR1 is SEHNR and CDR2 FQNEAQ (reference sequence). The CDR3 length is 14 residues. Trimming took off 2 bases at V and 4 bases at J, with 6 bases between the two ends. It was with random hexamers that about 0.45 to 1 ug RNA was reverse transcribed. MiXCR was run by TCRdb on the immunoSEQ multiplex PCR reads, yielding one entry per CDR3 protein. The table lists a few hundred thousand distinct CDR3 sequences, approximately 85% of them singletons.

This receptor was identified in a human donor with multiple sclerosis. The sample consisted of CD8+ T cells from PBMCs. V usage is TRBV7-9 and J usage is TRBJ2-6, with D unclear. DNA of the CDR3: TGTGCCAGCAGCTTACCAGCCGGGGCCAACGTCCTGACTTTC. It is translated as CASSLPAGANVLTF.